This T cell receptor beta chain derives from a study of Ad26.COV2.S vaccination and SARS-CoV-2 variants. Findings and limits, study-wide: Reported post-vaccination CD8+ and CD4+ T cell responses to spike showed substantial breadth.

Indicated treatment: about 20 received Ad26.COV2.S at low or high dose, single or two shots; 5 received placebo; per-sample allocation not given. On day 63 after the first injection, vaccine and placebo recipients gave samples. Only one count was recorded for this clone. Antigen specificity is unknown. Libraries were prepared by immunoSEQ multiplex PCR; TCRdb keeps only in-frame clonotypes and omits some of them. The sample includes hundreds of thousands of clones, approximately 92% of them seen just once. Sequencing was performed on peripheral blood, taken in a trial of Ad26.COV2.S vaccine versus placebo. This clonotype was obtained from a person between 18 and 59 years old who received the Ad26.COV2.S COVID-19 vaccine or a placebo.

The CDR3 spells CASSFRGSTDTQYF. As DNA, the CDR3 is TGTGCCAGCAGTTTCCGGGGGAGCACAGATACGCAGTATTTT. This sequence joins TRBV27 and TRBJ2-3, with D perhaps matching TRBD2 (6 bases). The ends were cut back, 3 bases at V and 0 bases at J, with 7 bases in the middle. This CDR3 has 14 amino acids. Per germline, CDR1 MNHEY and CDR2 SMNVEV (reference sequence).